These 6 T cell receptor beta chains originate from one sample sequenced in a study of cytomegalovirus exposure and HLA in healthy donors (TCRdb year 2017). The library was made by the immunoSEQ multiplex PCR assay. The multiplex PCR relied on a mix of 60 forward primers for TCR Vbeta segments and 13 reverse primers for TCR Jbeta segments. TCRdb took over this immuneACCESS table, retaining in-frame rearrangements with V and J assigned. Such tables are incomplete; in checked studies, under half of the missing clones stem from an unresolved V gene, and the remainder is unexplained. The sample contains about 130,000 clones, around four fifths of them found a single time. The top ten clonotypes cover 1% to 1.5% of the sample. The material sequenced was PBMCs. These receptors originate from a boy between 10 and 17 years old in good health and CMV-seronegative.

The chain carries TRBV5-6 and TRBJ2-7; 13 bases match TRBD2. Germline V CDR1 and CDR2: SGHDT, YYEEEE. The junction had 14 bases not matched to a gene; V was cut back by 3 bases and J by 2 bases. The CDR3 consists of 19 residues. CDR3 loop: CASSSSPGTSGAFPYEQYF. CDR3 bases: TGTGCCAGCAGCTCAAGTCCCGGGACTAGCGGGGCATTTCCCTACGAGCAGTACTTC.

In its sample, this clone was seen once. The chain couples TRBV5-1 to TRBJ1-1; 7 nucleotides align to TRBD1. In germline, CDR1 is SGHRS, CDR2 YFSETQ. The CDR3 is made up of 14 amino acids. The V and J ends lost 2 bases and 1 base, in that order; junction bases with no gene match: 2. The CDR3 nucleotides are TGCGCCAGCAGCTTATCAGGGGGGAACACTGAAGCTTTCTTT. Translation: CASSLSGGNTEAFF.

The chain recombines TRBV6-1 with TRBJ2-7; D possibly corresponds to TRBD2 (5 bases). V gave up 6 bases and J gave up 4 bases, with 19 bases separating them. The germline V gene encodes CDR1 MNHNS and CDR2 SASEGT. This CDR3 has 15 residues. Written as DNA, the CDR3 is TGTGCCAGCAGGGCCCCCGGGGTGGGCAAATACGAGCAGTACTTC. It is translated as CASRAPGVGKYEQYF.

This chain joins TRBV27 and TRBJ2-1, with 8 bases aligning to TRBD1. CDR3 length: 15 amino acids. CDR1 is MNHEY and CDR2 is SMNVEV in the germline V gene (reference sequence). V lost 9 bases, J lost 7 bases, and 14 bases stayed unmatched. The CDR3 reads CASAFSDRVMNEQFF. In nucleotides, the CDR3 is TGTGCCAGTGCGTTTTCGGACAGGGTCATGAATGAGCAGTTCTTC.

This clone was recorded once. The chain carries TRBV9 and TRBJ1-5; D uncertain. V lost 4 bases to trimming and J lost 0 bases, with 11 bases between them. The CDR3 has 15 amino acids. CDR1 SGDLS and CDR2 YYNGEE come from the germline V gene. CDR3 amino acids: CASSLTANSNQPQHF. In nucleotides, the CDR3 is TGTGCCAGCAGCCTCACAGCTAATAGCAATCAGCCCCAGCATTTT.

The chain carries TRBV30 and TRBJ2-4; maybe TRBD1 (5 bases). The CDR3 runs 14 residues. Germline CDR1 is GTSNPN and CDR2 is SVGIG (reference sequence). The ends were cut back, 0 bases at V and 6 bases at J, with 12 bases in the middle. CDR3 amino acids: CAWSVQGAGNIQYF. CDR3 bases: TGTGCCTGGAGTGTCCAAGGGGCCGGAAACATTCAGTACTTC.